These 32 T cell receptor beta chains came from one sample sequenced in a study of CD8 T cells in ankylosing spondylitis. TCRdb reprocessed the 5' RACE reads via MiXCR and lists one record per CDR3 protein. Here the sample spans some 200,000 distinct CDR3 sequences, roughly 24% being singletons. Input material: blood, either unsorted or a sorted T cell fraction (not recorded which). The receptors were gathered from a male donor with ankylosing spondylitis or in good health (not recorded which).

This clonotype was counted at least ten times. The chain combines TRBV7-2 with TRBJ2-7; D is perhaps TRBD2 (6 bases). Trimming took 2 bases from V and 7 from J, leaving 15 bases between them. The germline V gene has CDR1 SGHTA and CDR2 FQGNSA. The CDR3 covers 14 residues. This CDR3 reads CASSLFGPGGEQYF. In DNA form, the CDR3 reads TGTGCCAGCAGCTTATTCGGCCCAGGAGGGGAGCAGTACTTC.

This clonotype was observed many times. The CDR3 sequence: CSASRLGGNEQFF. CDR3 nucleotides: TGCAGTGCTAGTCGGCTAGGCGGCAATGAGCAGTTCTTC. V and J are TRBV20-1 and TRBJ2-1; the D is unclear. Germline loops: CDR1 DFQATT, CDR2 SNEGSKA (reference sequence). With 3 bases removed from V and 6 bases from J, the gap between germline ends came to 12 bases. This CDR3 comprises 13 residues.

The V and J genes are TRBV20-1 and TRBJ1-3; D remains ambiguous. V was cut by 1 base and J by 0 bases, with 16 bases left in between. This CDR3 region has 17 residues. Germline V lookup: CDR1 DFQATT, CDR2 SNEGSKA (reference sequence). For the CDR3, the DNA is TGCAGTGCTAGAGTTCGAACAGCCCCGGACTCTGGAAACACCATATATTTT. Its translation is CSARVRTAPDSGNTIYF.

This clonotype has at least ten counts. An end of the junction differs from the germline gene, which may be a read error. This chain connects TRBV12-3 or TRBV12-4 to TRBJ2-2; 8 bases fit TRBD2. This CDR3 is built from 15 residues. For the CDR3, the DNA is TGTGCCAGCAATTTAGCGGGACTTCGGACCGGGGAGCTGTTTTTT. Translating it yields CASNLAGLRTGELFF.

The chain carries TRBV12-5 and TRBJ2-3, with 8 nucleotides matching TRBD2. Trimming at V came to 4 bases and at J to 0 bases, leaving 3 bases not matched to a gene. CDR3 size: 15 residues. Per germline, CDR1 LGHNT and CDR2 FRNRAP. The DNA of the CDR3 is TGTGCTAGTGGTTCCATAGCGGGAAGCACAGATACGCAGTATTTT. Amino acid sequence: CASGSIAGSTDTQYF. Full variable domain (missing parts from reference TRBV12-5 and TRBJ2-3): DARVTQTPRHKVTEMGQEVTMRCQPILGHNTVFWYRQTMMQGLELLAYFRNRAPLDDSGMPKDRFSAEMPDATLATLKIQPSEPRDSAVYFCASGSIAGSTDTQYFGPGTRLTVL.

This clonotype was detected ten times or more. The chain combines TRBV29-1 with TRBJ1-1; no firm D call. V dropped 7 bases and J dropped 5 bases, with 8 bases sitting between them. Germline values: CDR1 SQVTM, CDR2 ANQGSEA. The CDR3 consists of 10 residues. CDR3 in amino acids: CSAIVTEAFF. In nucleotides, the CDR3 is TGCAGCGCTATCGTAACTGAAGCTTTCTTT.

V and J are TRBV20-1 and TRBJ1-2; D perhaps matches TRBD1 (6 bases). The CDR3 length is 15 residues. CDR1 and CDR2 from the germline V gene are DFQATT and SNEGSKA (reference sequence). V was pared by 3 bases and J by 1 base, with 15 bases between. The CDR3 DNA reads TGCAGTGCTAGTGAGGGACAAAACCTTAACTATGGCTACACCTTC. This encodes CSASEGQNLNYGYTF.

The chain recombines TRBV5-5 with TRBJ2-1; D assignment may be TRBD1 or TRBD2 (6 bases each). With 0 bases removed from V and 4 bases from J, the gap between germline ends came to 11 bases. This CDR3 region has 15 residues. Germline loops: CDR1 SGHKS, CDR2 YYEKEE (reference sequence). CDR3 region: CASSLEGGPYNEQFF. In DNA, the CDR3 is TGTGCCAGCAGCTTGGAAGGGGGGCCATACAATGAGCAGTTCTTC.

This clonotype was found many times. This chain connects TRBV12-3 or TRBV12-4 to TRBJ1-6; a possible D gene is TRBD1 (6 bases). V lost 6 bases and J 7 bases, leaving 13 bases between the germline ends. This CDR3 is 14 amino acids long. This CDR3 is CASSQGMRNSPLHF. The DNA for the CDR3 is TGTGCCAGCAGCCAGGGGATGAGGAATTCACCCCTCCACTTT.

The chain uses TRBV7-2 and TRBJ2-5; no definite D call. Trimming removed 0 bases at V and 4 bases at J, with 12 bases between. Per the germline V gene, CDR1 is SGHTA and CDR2 is FQGNSA. This CDR3 has 15 amino acids. The DNA of the CDR3 is TGTGCCAGCAGCTTAGCAACGGCGCCAACAGAGACCCAGTACTTC. It specifies CASSLATAPTETQYF.

This clonotype was detected ten times or more. V usage is TRBV24-1 and J usage is TRBJ1-5; no definite D call. This CDR3 region has 13 residues. Between the trimmed V and J ends, which lost 2 bases and 2 bases, there was a span of 3 bases. Germline V gene lookup returns CDR1 KGHDR and CDR2 SFDVKD. This chain's CDR3 is CATSDSGNQPQHF. CDR3 coding DNA: TGTGCCACCAGTGATTCGGGCAATCAGCCCCAGCATTTT.

This clonotype was observed at least ten times. The chain uses TRBV6-1 and TRBJ2-7; D is possibly TRBD2 (6 bases). Germline loops: CDR1 MNHNS, CDR2 SASEGT. V was trimmed by 8 bases and J by 1 base, leaving 6 bases between them. The CDR3 runs 11 residues. The CDR3 nucleotides are TGTGCCAGCGGGGGGTCCTACGAGCAGTACTTC. Translated: CASGGSYEQYF.

The chain is built from TRBV10-3 and TRBJ2-3; 7 bases match TRBD1. The CDR3 runs to 14 residues. The germline gives CDR1 ENHRY, CDR2 SYGVKD. J lost 4 bases, V lost 5 bases, and 6 bases had no gene match. The CDR3 loop is CAISRRQGPDTQYF. In nucleotides, the CDR3 is TGTGCCATCAGTCGTAGACAGGGTCCAGATACGCAGTATTTT.

This clonotype was counted at least ten times. The chain is built from TRBV11-2 and TRBJ1-1; unclear D gene. Per the germline V gene, CDR1 is SGHAT and CDR2 is FQNNGV. This CDR3 has 15 residues. V was trimmed by 2 bases and J by 0 bases, leaving 10 bases between them. CDR3 in amino acids: CASSLQSGMNTEAFF. CDR3 nucleotide sequence: TGTGCCAGCAGCTTACAAAGTGGAATGAACACTGAAGCTTTCTTT. Combining the CDR3 with reference TRBV11-2 and TRBJ1-1 gives the whole variable domain EAGVAQSPRYKIIEKRQSVAFWCNPISGHATLYWYQQILGQGPKLLIQFQNNGVVDDSQLPKDRFSAERLKGVDSTLKIQPAKLEDSAVYLCASSLQSGMNTEAFFGQGTRLTVV.

The chain uses TRBV29-1 and TRBJ2-1; 13 positions agree with TRBD2. This CDR3 is built from 15 residues. V dropped 6 bases and J dropped 0; count of bases not matched to a gene: 2. Germline-derived CDR1 and CDR2 are SQVTM and ANQGSEA. This CDR3 is CSVRTSGSSYNEQFF. The DNA of the CDR3 is TGCAGCGTCAGGACTAGCGGGAGCTCCTACAATGAGCAGTTCTTC.

There are many counts of this clonotype. The chain recombines TRBV7-9 with TRBJ2-2; D uncertain. Germline V gives CDR1 SEHNR, CDR2 FQNEAQ (reference sequence). Trimming took off 1 base at V and 4 bases at J, with 10 bases between the two ends. CDR3 length: 15 amino acids. CDR3 residues: CASSLVARITGELFF. The CDR3 DNA reads as TGTGCCAGCAGCTTAGTGGCAAGAATCACCGGGGAGCTGTTTTTT.

This clonotype was observed once. The rearrangement joins TRBV6-1 to TRBJ2-1; D is uncertain. Trimming removed 5 bases from V and 0 bases from J, with 11 bases in between. Looked up from germline, CDR1 is MNHNS and CDR2 is SASEGT. This CDR3 has 15 residues. The CDR3 DNA reads TGTGCCAGCAGTCAAGACGAGAGCTCCTACAATGAGCAGTTCTTC. It codes for CASSQDESSYNEQFF.

The chain is built from TRBV10-3 and TRBJ2-5; D might be TRBD1 or TRBD2, each matching 5 bases. This CDR3 contains 13 residues. Trimming pared 8 bases from V and 2 bases from J, leaving 12 bases between. Germline-derived CDR1 and CDR2 are ENHRY and SYGVKD. The CDR3 is CAIGGSAQETQYF. DNA of the CDR3: TGTGCCATCGGGGGTTCAGCACAAGAGACCCAGTACTTC.

This clonotype was seen a few times. The genes are TRBV12-3 or TRBV12-4 and TRBJ2-1; tentative D call: TRBD2 (6 bases). This CDR3 contains 11 residues. V was trimmed by 1 base and J by 12 bases, leaving 7 bases between them. The CDR3 here is CASSLVGGQFF. CDR3 DNA: TGTGCCAGCAGTTTAGTCGGGGGGCAGTTCTTC.

This chain connects TRBV20-1 to TRBJ2-5, with TRBD2 as a possible D gene (6 bases). The germline CDR1 and CDR2 sequences are DFQATT and SNEGSKA (reference sequence). V lost 1 base and J lost 4, with 10 bases in between. The CDR3 sequence is 13 residues long. The CDR3 reads CSARGKGGETQYF. CDR3 nucleotide sequence: TGCAGTGCTAGAGGAAAGGGAGGAGAGACCCAGTACTTC.

The rearrangement joins TRBV27 to TRBJ1-2; TRBD1 aligns across 10 bases. V lost 7 bases and J lost 3; bases outside the gene matches: 5. The V gene's germline CDR1 is MNHEY and CDR2 SMNVEV (reference sequence). The CDR3 covers 14 residues. In DNA form, the CDR3 reads TGTGCCAGCACCCGGACAGGGGGATACTATGGCTACACCTTC. Translated: CASTRTGGYYGYTF.

This chain uses TRBV29-1 with TRBJ2-7; D is possibly TRBD2 (6 bases). The CDR3 is made up of 14 amino acids. Germline V CDR1 and CDR2: SQVTM, ANQGSEA. V was pared by 6 bases and J by 4 bases, with 19 bases between. The CDR3 loop reads CSVVPPGEGYEQYF. The CDR3 DNA follows: TGCAGCGTCGTCCCACCGGGAGAAGGGTACGAGCAGTACTTC.

This clonotype was seen a handful of times. The chain joins TRBV6-2 or TRBV6-3 to TRBJ2-5, with 10 bases that match TRBD1. After removal of 5 bases from V and 6 bases from J, the junction contained 9 bases not matched to a gene. Germline loops: CDR1 MNHEY, CDR2 SVGEGT. This CDR3 is 15 amino acids long. CDR3 coding DNA: TGTGCCAGCAGTCTCCAGACAGGGGGCGTTAAGACCCAGTACTTC. Encoded protein: CASSLQTGGVKTQYF.

This clonotype was seen at least ten times. The chain couples TRBV5-1 to TRBJ2-3; TRBD2 agrees at 13 bases. Germline trimming cut 4 bases from V and 4 bases from J; bases unmatched to any gene: 6. The germline V gene has CDR1 SGHRS and CDR2 YFSETQ. The CDR3 runs 16 residues. The CDR3 loop is CASSPTGLAGPDTQYF. The CDR3 DNA sequence: TGCGCCAGCAGCCCCACGGGACTAGCGGGACCAGATACGCAGTATTTT.

This clonotype occurred a few times. This rearrangement joins TRBV10-1 to TRBJ2-5; the match to TRBD2 covers 11 bases. From germline, CDR1 is WNHNN and CDR2 SYGVQD (reference sequence). Trimming cost V 9 bases and J 5 bases; bases outside gene matches: 5. The CDR3 sequence is 13 residues long. The CDR3 loop is CASSGRALETQYF. Here the CDR3 DNA reads TGCGCCAGTAGCGGGAGGGCCTTGGAGACCCAGTACTTC.

This clonotype showed up many times. The chain recombines TRBV5-1 with TRBJ1-1, with 7 bases matching TRBD1. The germline V gene has CDR1 SGHRS and CDR2 YFSETQ. CDR3 size: 16 residues. V trimming: 2 bases; J trimming: 1 base; junction bases outside the gene matches: 8. CDR3 nucleotides: TGCGCCAGCAGCTTACGAGGGGGCGCGAGGAACACTGAAGCTTTCTTT. This codes for CASSLRGGARNTEAFF.

The chain links TRBV5-1 to TRBJ2-7; possible D gene TRBD1, 5 bases. With 0 bases removed from V and 3 bases from J, the gap between germline ends came to 10 bases. Per the germline V gene, CDR1 is SGHRS and CDR2 is YFSETQ. This CDR3 region has 14 residues. This CDR3 is CASSLAGRDYEQYF. In DNA form, the CDR3 reads TGCGCCAGCAGCTTGGCGGGCAGGGACTACGAGCAGTACTTC.

This clonotype was counted ten times or more. The chain joins TRBV6-1 to TRBJ2-2, with 7 positions matching TRBD2. The CDR3 has 15 residues. Germline V gene sequence: CDR1 MNHNS, CDR2 SASEGT. V gave up 6 bases and J gave up 3 bases; unmatched junction bases: 7. The CDR3 sequence is CASRAGLGDTGELFF. CDR3 nucleotides: TGTGCCAGCAGGGCCGGACTAGGGGACACCGGGGAGCTGTTTTTT.

In this sample, this clonotype turned up many times. The CDR3 DNA is TGCAGTGCTAGAGGCCGGCCGGGGACCGAGGCCTTTTACGAGCAGTACTTC. Protein sequence: CSARGRPGTEAFYEQYF. The genes are TRBV20-1 and TRBJ2-7; D possibly matches TRBD1 or TRBD2 (5 bases each). The CDR3 has 17 amino acids. V was trimmed by 1 base and J by 4 bases, leaving 23 bases between them. Germline CDR1 and CDR2: DFQATT and SNEGSKA (reference sequence).

The chain employs TRBV6-1 and TRBJ2-3; 8 bases are shared with TRBD2. The V segment lost 5 bases and the J segment 0 bases; nucleotides outside the gene matches: 4. This CDR3 contains 15 residues. Germline V gene lookup returns CDR1 MNHNS and CDR2 SASEGT. DNA for the CDR3: TGTGCCAGCAGTCGTAGCGGGAAGAGCACAGATACGCAGTATTTT. Protein product: CASSRSGKSTDTQYF.

The chain couples TRBV10-3 to TRBJ2-7; a possible D gene is TRBD2 (5 bases). CDR3 size: 14 residues. Germline V gene sequence: CDR1 ENHRY, CDR2 SYGVKD. The V end was cut by 3 bases, the J end by 1 base, with 10 bases between. The CDR3 coding sequence is TGTGCCATCAGTGATTCTAGCAGTTCCTACGAGCAGTACTTC. Its translation is CAISDSSSSYEQYF.

This clonotype was observed a handful of times. V and J are TRBV4-3 and TRBJ2-2, with 8 bases identical to TRBD2. Trimming removed 2 bases from V and 7 bases from J; junction bases left unmatched: 9. The CDR3 totals 16 residues. Germline V gives CDR1 LGHNA, CDR2 YSLEER. The CDR3 loop is CASSQQVQREFGELFF. The CDR3 region has the DNA TGCGCCAGCAGCCAACAGGTTCAGCGGGAGTTCGGGGAGCTGTTTTTT.